This T cell receptor (beta chain) was identified during a study of T cell changes during pregnancy in multiple sclerosis. CDR1 is SGHKS, CDR2 YYEKEE, per germline (reference sequence). Trimming stripped 0 bases from V and 5 bases from J, with 8 bases between. This CDR3 is built from 13 residues. Some clones are missing from TCRdb's copy, which holds only in-frame ones; the method was immunoSEQ multiplex PCR. This repertoire shows just under 80,000 clones, 90% to 95% found once; its top ten account for approximately 0.75%. The rearrangement joins TRBV5-5 to TRBJ1-1; no reliable D call. This receptor was obtained from a female donor in good health, enrolled as a control in a pregnancy study. Sequenced here: peripheral blood, sampled in the second trimester of pregnancy. The CDR3 is CASSLGGHTEAFF. In DNA, the CDR3 is TGTGCCAGCAGCTTGGGTGGGCATACTGAAGCTTTCTTT.